This T cell receptor beta chain was profiled in a study of T cells in Graves' hyperthyroidism and ophthalmopathy. The study, taken as a whole, reports: Within blood appeared most thyroid clonotypes that had expanded above 0.001.

This clonotype was seen at least ten times. The antigen is unknown. CDR1 and CDR2 from the germline V gene are MNHNS and SASEGT. V shed 10 bases, J shed 3 bases, and the junction held 7 bases outside the gene matches. This CDR3 is 13 amino acids long. Calling Graves' hyperthyroidism stable meant ophthalmopathy did not progress within 18 months. Fresh 10 ml peripheral blood yielded PBMCs. TCR beta CDR3 region amplification was performed from RNA transcripts. The HTBI primer set was used in a first-round RT-PCR of the TCR CDR3. TCRdb reprocessed the multiplex PCR reads with MiXCR, giving one entry per CDR3 protein. This sample yields 300,000 to 400,000 distinct CDR3 sequences, of which under 25% are seen a single time; 50% to 65% belongs to the top ten.

The receptor was isolated from a woman between 50 and 59 years old with Graves' hyperthyroidism. The chain has TRBV6-1 and TRBJ2-7; 9 bases agree with TRBD1. Sequencing was done on a sample of blood. CDR3 residues: CATHRDRDYEQYF. CDR3 DNA: TGTGCCACCCACCGGGACAGGGACTACGAGCAGTACTTC.